These T cell receptor beta chains were read from a single sample in a study of shared clonotypes between healthy human individuals. Using immunoSEQ multiplex PCR, the repertoire was profiled, and TCRdb retains in-frame clones only, with some absent. The data contain around 600,000 clones, roughly 98% of them singletons. Sequenced sample: naive CD8+ T cells sorted from blood. The origin of the receptors is a man younger than 40 in good health. CDR3s leave out the opening cysteine and the closing phenylalanine or tryptophan. Each record gives: clone size, J gene, V gene, CDR3 protein. The size field is filled for only some rows; it gives once, few, many or a size class.

NA	TRBJ1-4	TRBV6-5	ASKDRGRNEKLF
NA	TRBJ1-5	TRBV27	ASSLTGQPQH
NA	TRBJ2-7	TRBV6-5	ASSYSQGAVGEQY
NA	TRBJ2-5	TRBV6-5	ASSRGLAGSETQY
NA	TRBJ2-7	TRBV6-5	ASSSIGEQY
NA	TRBJ1-5	TRBV7-9	ASSLGRTNQPQH
NA	TRBJ2-3	TRBV27	ASSLSGYRTDTQY
NA	TRBJ2-5	TRBV15	ATSSRDRDFKTQY
once	TRBJ2-1	TRBV4-1	ASSHRDSYNEQF
NA	TRBJ2-3	TRBV27	ASGRPQDTQY
once	TRBJ2-7	TRBV7-2	ASSLIASPYEQY
NA	TRBJ2-7	TRBV2	ASSAGGLLEQY
NA	TRBJ2-1	TRBV5-4	ASSLAPGQGAHNEQF
NA	TRBJ2-7	TRBV13	ASSLAGVDEQY
NA	TRBJ2-1	TRBV5-4	ASSLARTGHNEQF
NA	TRBJ2-7	TRBV7-9	ASSSVAYEQY
NA	TRBJ2-2	TRBV7-9	ASSHRLDRGLGGELF
once	TRBJ2-3	TRBV2	ASRQTSGMADTQY
NA	TRBJ1-2	TRBV6-1	ASSDTGLDAYGYT
NA	TRBJ2-2	TRBV9	ASSPHGTGAPNTGELF
NA	TRBJ1-2	TRBV18	ASSPLGGRDYGYT
NA	TRBJ1-4	TRBV7-9	ASSQNLGASNEKLF
NA	TRBJ2-7	TRBV4-2	ASSQARESSYEQY
NA	TRBJ2-1	TRBV6-5	ASSSTGGSWNEQF
NA	TRBJ1-2	TRBV6-5	ASSYVGGNGYT
NA	TRBJ2-1	TRBV9	ASNPRLAGSEQF
NA	TRBJ1-1	TRBV19	ASSIDGNMGTEAF
NA	TRBJ1-5	TRBV6-1	ASSDPKDRGLADQPQH
NA	TRBJ1-1	TRBV7-2	ASSLWVGPTEAF
NA	TRBJ2-7	TRBV27	ASSQGLAGVEQY
once	TRBJ2-7	TRBV27	ASSFLSRLSYEQY
NA	TRBJ2-5	TRBV18	ASSYPQGGSEETQY
NA	TRBJ2-1	TRBV29-1	SVEWRVYNEQF
NA	TRBJ2-7	TRBV10-2	ASSTPAGTYEQY
NA	TRBJ2-3	TRBV28	ASKEGAGTQVDTQY
NA	TRBJ2-7	TRBV7-2	ASLHLRRGYEQY
NA	TRBJ2-5	TRBV4-3	ASSQDGASETQY
NA	TRBJ1-2	TRBV27	ASGPQTWTGDDSDGYT
NA	TRBJ2-1	TRBV6-5	ASSQDYNEQF
NA	TRBJ2-2	TRBV2	ASMIAANTGELF
NA	TRBJ2-3	TRBV14	ASSQRNHFSTDTQY
NA	TRBJ2-2	TRBV28	ASTKQGARFRKDAGELF
NA	TRBJ1-5	TRBV15	ATSRDPSDRGNQPQH
NA	TRBJ2-7	TRBV11-2	ASSSVSLGIYEQY
NA	TRBJ1-1	TRBV15	ATSSRDRESLGLNTEAF
NA	TRBJ2-5	TRBV4-1	ASSQELAGLGETQY
NA	TRBJ2-7	TRBV10-3	AISGFGTGIYEQY
NA	TRBJ2-3	TRBV7-9	ASSSQLAGTY
NA	TRBJ2-3	TRBV28	ASSGFGGDESDTQY
NA	TRBJ2-2	TRBV7-3	ASRRENTGELF
NA	TRBJ2-1	TRBV7-3	ASSFGPNEQF
NA	TRBJ1-2	TRBV6-6	ASSSTAAANYGYT
NA	TRBJ2-1	TRBV9	ASSGLAGMVQF
once	TRBJ1-2	TRBV5-4	ASSLGTYEFYGYT
NA	TRBJ2-5	TRBV5-1	ASSRETQETQY
once	TRBJ2-1	TRBV4-1	ASSLYNGEGMQF
NA	TRBJ2-3	TRBV5-1	ASSLALAGGEDTQY
NA	TRBJ2-1	TRBV18	ASSITTGDDEQF
NA	TRBJ2-7	TRBV9	ASSVGAGVEQY
NA	TRBJ1-2	TRBV9	ASSGRELNYGYT